What follows is one T cell receptor (beta chain) and its context. Its antigen is not identified. The CDR3 contains 17 residues. V lost 6 bases and J lost 0; bases outside the gene matches: 13. The germline V gene has CDR1 LNHDA and CDR2 SQIVND (reference sequence). It was with 60 Vbeta and 13 Jbeta primers that the PCR ran. Repertoires were generated with immunoSEQ multiplex PCR, while TCRdb's copy carries only in-frame clones and drops some. The table lists about 160,000 clones, less than 90% of them singletons. This specimen comes from a study of cytomegalovirus exposure and HLA in healthy donors. General observations from the study: Later on, a genetic analysis was performed. It linked a missense variant in DCLRE1C with V- and J-gene trimming of TCR beta. Sequencing likely produced, as an artifact, a cluster of highly shared sequence variants. The study flagged about 150 TCR beta chains as cytomegalovirus-associated. In a later analysis, most CMV-associated TCR beta chains appeared HLA-restricted.

This rearrangement joins TRBV19 to TRBJ1-1; 7 bases match TRBD1. This receptor was obtained from a middle-aged man in good health and CMV-seropositive. Sequencing was performed on PBMCs. Here the CDR3 reads CASSLTGIQGMNTEAFF. The CDR3 DNA reads TGTGCCAGTAGCCTGACAGGGATTCAGGGGATGAACACTGAAGCTTTCTTT.